This T cell receptor (beta chain) comes out of a study of cytomegalovirus exposure and HLA in healthy donors. This CDR3 contains 14 residues. Germline CDR1 LNHDA, CDR2 SQIVND (reference sequence). Trimming removed 3 bases from V and 9 bases from J; junction bases left unmatched: 2. Only a few counts were recorded for this clone. Its antigen remains unknown. Study-level findings and limits: Later analysis demonstrated an association between a missense DCLRE1C variant and TCR beta V- and J-gene trimming. Productive rates of about 87% or about 30% were seen for most TCR beta V segments in an earlier analysis.

This cohort consisted of healthy bone marrow donors. The PCR contained 60 Vbeta and 13 Jbeta primers. Some clones are missing from TCRdb's copy, which holds only in-frame ones; the method was immunoSEQ multiplex PCR. The table includes roughly 100,000 clones, roughly 80% detected once. The source of this sequence is a woman between 40 and 50 years old in good health and CMV-seropositive. The chain joins TRBV19 to TRBJ2-1; 13 positions match TRBD2. Sequenced input: PBMCs. CDR3 amino acids: CASSIRTSGSEQFF. CDR3 coding DNA: TGTGCCAGTAGTATCAGGACTAGCGGGAGTGAGCAGTTCTTC.